The rows below give T cell receptor beta chains drawn from one sample of a study of tumor-infiltrating lymphocytes in primary liver carcinoma. In TCRdb, the multiplex PCR reads were re-called with MiXCR into one record per CDR3 protein. The table has tens of thousands of distinct CDR3 sequences, roughly four fifths seen once. Source material: liver tumor tissue from sampling region 5. The receptors stem from a man aged 40-55 years with primary liver carcinoma and hepatitis B virus infection. The CDR3 runs from the conserved cysteine through the conserved F or W.

v_gene: TRBV28; j_gene: TRBJ2-5; CDR3aa: CASSRKRLVGHLQETQYF
v_gene: TRBV7-2; j_gene: TRBJ1-1; CDR3aa: CASSYPPGTPIEAFF
v_gene: TRBV24-1; j_gene: TRBJ2-3; CDR3aa: CATSDPTSGRLTDTQYF
v_gene: TRBV2; j_gene: TRBJ2-3; CDR3aa: CTSSLTDMQYF
v_gene: TRBV12-3/TRBV12-4; j_gene: TRBJ1-2; CDR3aa: CASLGQGANYGYTF
v_gene: TRBV6-6; j_gene: TRBJ2-7; CDR3aa: CASRHDVGTSVYEQYF
v_gene: TRBV7-2; j_gene: TRBJ1-6; CDR3aa: CASGAAENSPLHF
v_gene: TRBV9; j_gene: TRBJ1-1; CDR3aa: CASSVNSGNTEAFF
v_gene: TRBV4-1; j_gene: TRBJ1-4; CDR3aa: CASSQNRQGGIGTNGKLFF
v_gene: TRBV11-2; j_gene: TRBJ2-1; CDR3aa: CASSPQWEGFGEQFF
v_gene: TRBV28; j_gene: TRBJ2-2; CDR3aa: CASSLQNIGELFF
v_gene: TRBV11-2; j_gene: TRBJ2-7; CDR3aa: CASSTPDRSSYEQYF
v_gene: TRBV28; j_gene: TRBJ2-5; CDR3aa: CASSLNSRRQETQCF
v_gene: TRBV12-3/TRBV12-4; j_gene: TRBJ2-7; CDR3aa: CASSLGRGFAQGIDYVQYF
v_gene: TRBV4-2; j_gene: TRBJ2-3; CDR3aa: CASSQVTLLAGGIDTQYF
v_gene: TRBV4-1; j_gene: TRBJ2-1; CDR3aa: CASSQGTRGQGFFTTTDEHFF
v_gene: TRBV20-1; j_gene: TRBJ1-4; CDR3aa: CSATNSPNEKLFF
v_gene: TRBV6-6; j_gene: TRBJ1-5; CDR3aa: CDSCGTEGVYSNQPQHF
v_gene: TRBV6-1; j_gene: TRBJ2-7; CDR3aa: CASSERGQEDEYYF
v_gene: TRBV4-1; j_gene: TRBJ1-1; CDR3aa: CARGLGTEAFF
v_gene: TRBV4-3; j_gene: TRBJ2-2; CDR3aa: CANRQNPEGNPGELFF
v_gene: TRBV11-2; j_gene: TRBJ2-5; CDR3aa: CANSLRNGQETQYF
v_gene: TRBV11-2; j_gene: TRBJ2-7; CDR3aa: CASSFLQGIIHNEQYF
v_gene: TRBV11-3; j_gene: TRBJ2-7; CDR3aa: CTSSGQGFEQYF
v_gene: TRBV5-1; j_gene: TRBJ1-2; CDR3aa: CVNSLTNAIGYTF
v_gene: TRBV5-6; j_gene: TRBJ2-7; CDR3aa: CTNSFMVSGTYEQYF
v_gene: TRBV10-3; j_gene: TRBJ1-6; CDR3aa: CPISNRVENSPLHF
v_gene: TRBV11-2; j_gene: TRBJ2-7; CDR3aa: CASNLNPGRSYEQYF
v_gene: TRBV5-4; j_gene: TRBJ2-6; CDR3aa: CASSTGGGSRANVLAF